These 12 T cell receptor beta chains were sequenced from one sample in a study of CD8+ T cells in alopecia areata. In each case, RNA was isolated and then reverse transcribed into cDNA as the sequencing template. TCRdb's table, derived via immunoSEQ multiplex PCR, lists solely in-frame clones and lacks some. The sample consists of about 150,000 clones, under 60% of them appearing once. The specimen was CD8+ T cells sorted from blood, collected at week 0. These receptors were collected from a human donor with alopecia areata.

The rearrangement links TRBV27 to TRBJ2-1, with D perhaps matching TRBD2 (5 bases). The V end was cut by 5 bases, the J end by 1 base, with 9 bases between. The length of the CDR3 is 14 residues. CDR1 MNHEY and CDR2 SMNVEV come from the germline V gene (reference sequence). For the CDR3, the DNA is TGTGCCAGCAGTCGGACTCGTTCCTACAATGAGCAGTTCTTC. Translating it yields CASSRTRSYNEQFF.

Comment on this clone: Other DNA sequences in the same sample also yield this CDR3. Written as DNA, the CDR3 is TGCAGCGTTGAAGGGTCCAATGAGCAGTTCTTC. Amino acid sequence: CSVEGSNEQFF. The chain employs TRBV29-1 and TRBJ2-1; no reliable D call. The V gene lost 1 base and the J gene lost 6 bases, with 4 bases spanning the gap. This CDR3 has 11 residues. Per germline, CDR1 SQVTM and CDR2 ANQGSEA.

The chain uses TRBV2 and TRBJ2-2; tentative D call: TRBD1 (6 bases). Germline V gene sequence: CDR1 SNHLY, CDR2 FYNNEI. The CDR3 consists of 18 residues. Trimming shortened V by 2 bases and J by 6 bases, and 22 bases separated the two germline ends. CDR3 DNA: TGTGCCAGCAGTGAAAGGGGGTTGGGTCCCCTTGTCCCCGGGGAGCTGTTTTTT. Translation gives CASSERGLGPLVPGELFF.

The chain couples TRBV4-3 to TRBJ2-7; D not resolved. The V gene's germline CDR1 is LGHNA and CDR2 YSLEER. The V and J ends lost 0 bases and 1 base respectively, with 10 bases between them. The CDR3 spans 15 residues. The DNA of the CDR3 is TGCGCCAGCAGCCAAGACGCGTCCGTATCCTACGAGCAGTACTTC. This encodes CASSQDASVSYEQYF.

The V gene is TRBV6-5, the J gene TRBJ1-2; 7 bases are a match to TRBD1. V was clipped by 0 bases and J by 6 bases; unmatched bases: 7. The CDR3 spans 15 residues. Germline-derived CDR1 and CDR2 are MNHEY and SVGAGI. As DNA, the CDR3 is TGTGCCAGCAGTTACTCGACTACAGGGGAGAATGGCTACACCTTC. It translates to CASSYSTTGENGYTF.

The chain has TRBV5-4 and TRBJ2-7; maybe TRBD2 (5 bases). The length of the CDR3 is 13 residues. The V and J ends lost 0 bases and 6 bases respectively, with 10 bases between them. Germline V gene lookup returns CDR1 SGHNT and CDR2 YYREEE (reference sequence). The chain's CDR3 is CASSLAGDLEQYF. Here the CDR3 DNA reads TGTGCCAGCAGCTTGGCCGGGGATCTCGAGCAGTACTTC.

The gene calls are TRBV29-1 and TRBJ2-7; the D is unclear. The V and J ends lost 6 bases and 4 bases respectively, with 16 bases between them. This CDR3 is 13 amino acids long. In germline, CDR1 is SQVTM, CDR2 ANQGSEA. The CDR3 DNA follows: TGCAGCGTCGCCATTCCGACCTTATACGAGCAGTACTTC. Translated, it gives CSVAIPTLYEQYF.

A single count supports this clone. The chain has TRBV2 and TRBJ2-1; no firm D call. The germline V and J ends were trimmed by 3 bases and 6 bases, with 9 bases remaining between them. From germline, CDR1 is SNHLY and CDR2 FYNNEI. The CDR3 consists of 13 residues. The CDR3 DNA sequence: TGTGCCAGCAGTGATGGGATGGGCAATGAGCAGTTCTTC. It is translated as CASSDGMGNEQFF.

The genes are TRBV5-6 and TRBJ2-1; D may be TRBD1 (5 bases). V was shortened by 0 bases and J by 5 bases, with 9 bases between the two germline ends. The CDR3 extends over 14 amino acids. Germline V gives CDR1 SGHDT, CDR2 YYEEEE. CDR3 nucleotides: TGTGCCAGCAGCTTGGGACAGAGAAACAATGAGCAGTTCTTC. Residues: CASSLGQRNNEQFF.

The J gene is TRBJ2-3, the V gene TRBV29-1; the match to TRBD1 covers 10 bases. Germline V gene data show CDR1 as SQVTM and CDR2 as ANQGSEA. The V gene end was trimmed by 7 bases and the J gene end by 2 bases; junction bases not matched to a gene: 9. The CDR3 runs to 15 residues. As DNA, the CDR3 is TGCAGCGCATCCGGGACAGGGGACCTCACAGATACGCAGTATTTT. As protein: CSASGTGDLTDTQYF.

V usage is TRBV14 and J usage is TRBJ2-7; 8 nucleotides align to TRBD1. The V and J ends lost 4 bases and 6 bases, in that order; junction bases with no gene match: 5. Germline V gene sequence: CDR1 SGHDN, CDR2 FVKESK. CDR3 length: 13 residues. The CDR3 DNA follows: TGTGCCAGCAGCCCGGGACAGGCTGTCGAGCAGTACTTC. Translated: CASSPGQAVEQYF.

The rearrangement links TRBV7-2 to TRBJ2-7; D not resolved. V was cut by 4 bases and J by 4 bases, with 11 bases left in between. Germline CDR1 reads SGHTA; CDR2 reads FQGNSA. This CDR3 is built from 13 residues. In nucleotides, the CDR3 is TGTGCCAGCAGCTCTCACCGGTTGTACGAGCAGTACTTC. As protein: CASSSHRLYEQYF.